What follows are 22 T cell receptor beta chains derived from one specimen sequenced in a study of blood T cell repertoires in COVID-19. Libraries were prepared by immunoSEQ multiplex PCR; TCRdb keeps only in-frame clonotypes and omits some of them. The sample holds more than 15,000 clones, about 90% seen once. Sequenced: peripheral blood. The origin of the receptors is a human donor in a cohort sampled during active COVID-19.

This clone showed up just a few times. The genes are TRBV19 and TRBJ2-2; 8 bases are shared with TRBD2. Germline CDR1 LNHDA, CDR2 SQIVND (reference sequence). J was trimmed by 4 bases and V by 4 bases; bases with no gene match: 5. CDR3 length: 15 amino acids. The CDR3 spells CASSTTSVGTGELFF. CDR3 bases: TGTGCCAGTAGTACGACTAGCGTCGGCACCGGGGAGCTGTTTTTT. Based on the CDR3 plus reference TRBV19 and TRBJ2-2, the full variable domain is DGGITQSPKYLFRKEGQNVTLSCEQNLNHDAMYWYRQDPGQGLRLIYYSQIVNDFQKGDIAEGYSVSREKKESFPLTVTSAQKNPTAFYLCASSTTSVGTGELFFGEGSRLTVL.

The count of this clone is one. This chain connects TRBV29-1 to TRBJ2-5, with 9 bases lining up with TRBD2. Unmatched junction bases numbered 13, after V lost 6 bases and J lost 2 bases. The CDR3 extends over 16 amino acids. Germline CDR1 is SQVTM and CDR2 is ANQGSEA. The CDR3 protein is CSVQPSFSGGQETQYF. In DNA form, the CDR3 reads TGCAGCGTCCAACCCTCCTTTAGCGGGGGACAAGAGACCCAGTACTTC.

This rearrangement joins TRBV11-2 to TRBJ2-7; 10 bases line up with TRBD1. The CDR3 loop spans 15 amino acids. Germline V lookup: CDR1 SGHAT, CDR2 FQNNGV. Trimming cost V 2 bases and J 5 bases; bases outside gene matches: 6. CDR3: CASSLLLGTGDEQYF. The CDR3 DNA reads TGTGCCAGCAGCTTACTCCTAGGGACAGGGGACGAGCAGTACTTC.

V is TRBV5-1 and J is TRBJ2-5; 9 nucleotides align to TRBD1. CDR1 is SGHRS and CDR2 is YFSETQ in the germline V gene. This CDR3 is 15 amino acids long. J lost 2 bases, V lost 5 bases, and 7 bases had no gene match. The CDR3 here is CASRVGTGLQETQYF. The CDR3 DNA reads as TGCGCCAGCAGGGTTGGGACAGGGCTTCAAGAGACCCAGTACTTC.

CDR3 coding DNA: TGTGCCAGCAGTCCTTACGACAGGGTATTGAACACTGAAGCTTTCTTT. Its translation is CASSPYDRVLNTEAFF. The chain is built from TRBV14 and TRBJ1-1; the match to TRBD1 covers 7 bases. The CDR3 contains 16 residues. From germline, CDR1 is SGHDN and CDR2 FVKESK. J lost 0 bases, V lost 6 bases, and 10 bases had no gene match.

This clone was detected only once. V and J are TRBV6-6 and TRBJ1-2; no clear D gene. Trimming removed 2 bases from V and 8 bases from J, with 12 bases in between. The germline V gene encodes CDR1 MNHNY and CDR2 SVGAGI (reference sequence). This CDR3 has 13 amino acids. CDR3: CASSYRGSGGYTF. CDR3 nucleotides: TGTGCCAGCAGTTACCGGGGATCCGGCGGCTACACCTTC.

This rearrangement joins TRBV27 to TRBJ2-7, with D tentatively TRBD2 (5 bases). This CDR3 comprises 12 residues. Germline V gene sequence: CDR1 MNHEY, CDR2 SMNVEV (reference sequence). Deletions cut 5 bases from V and 4 bases from J, with 9 bases between. CDR3 region: CASSLEGYEQYF. DNA of the CDR3: TGTGCCAGCAGTCTCGAGGGTTACGAGCAGTACTTC.

This clone was seen a single time. The chain combines TRBV4-2 with TRBJ2-2, with 7 nucleotides matching TRBD1. The CDR3 totals 14 residues. The V segment lost 4 bases and the J segment 7 bases; nucleotides outside the gene matches: 6. Germline CDR1 LGHNA, CDR2 YNFKEQ. The DNA of the CDR3 is TGTGCCAGCAGCCCATCGAACAGGGGCGGGGAGCTGTTTTTT. It codes for CASSPSNRGGELFF.

The chain joins TRBV7-6 to TRBJ2-7; no clear D gene. V was pared by 4 bases and J by 0 bases, with 7 bases between. The CDR3 has 13 residues. Looked up from germline, CDR1 is SGHVS and CDR2 is FNYEAQ. The CDR3 reads CASSSSSSYEQYF. The CDR3 DNA reads as TGTGCCAGCAGCTCGAGTAGCTCCTACGAGCAGTACTTC.

The genes are TRBV27 and TRBJ2-3; maybe TRBD2 (6 bases). Trimming shortened V by 3 bases and J by 4 bases, and 17 bases separated the two germline ends. Germline V lookup: CDR1 MNHEY, CDR2 SMNVEV (reference sequence). This CDR3 has 16 amino acids. CDR3 amino acids: CASSFLSGLRPDTQYF. For the CDR3, the DNA is TGTGCCAGCAGTTTTCTGTCTGGACTAAGGCCAGATACGCAGTATTTT.

The V and J genes are TRBV29-1 and TRBJ1-1; D is perhaps TRBD1 (6 bases). Germline V gene data show CDR1 as SQVTM and CDR2 as ANQGSEA. The V end was cut by 6 bases, the J end by 4 bases, with 18 bases between. The CDR3 consists of 14 residues. CDR3: CSVPSAGGITEAFF. The CDR3 DNA reads as TGCAGCGTGCCCTCTGCGGGGGGCATCACTGAAGCTTTCTTT.

The chain is built from TRBV6-1 and TRBJ1-2; D is ambiguous. Germline CDR1 is MNHNS and CDR2 is SASEGT. Trimming removed 1 base from V and 7 bases from J, with 16 bases in between. The CDR3 runs to 15 residues. The CDR3 here is CASSEGIAPFSGYTF. CDR3 bases: TGTGCCAGCAGTGAAGGAATAGCCCCATTTTCTGGCTACACCTTC.

The chain joins TRBV7-9 to TRBJ2-1; D may be TRBD1 (6 bases). The CDR3 is 16 residues long. Germline assignment: CDR1 SEHNR and CDR2 FQNEAQ (reference sequence). V was clipped by 5 bases and J by 0 bases, with 14 bases between them. The CDR3 DNA reads as TGTGCCAGCAGCCAATCCGGGACATACTCCTACAATGAGCAGTTCTTC. Translating gives CASSQSGTYSYNEQFF.

V is TRBV5-1 and J is TRBJ2-1; D is ambiguous. CDR1 and CDR2 from the germline V gene are SGHRS and YFSETQ. The CDR3 consists of 16 residues. Trimming cost V 0 bases and J 2 bases, with 12 bases left between them. For the CDR3, the DNA is TGCGCCAGCAGCTTGGAGGCAGGAATAACCTACAATGAGCAGTTCTTC. Residues: CASSLEAGITYNEQFF. The variable domain in full, completed from reference TRBV5-1 and TRBJ2-1, reads KAGVTQTPRYLIKTRGQQVTLSCSPISGHRSVSWYQQTPGQGLQFLFEYFSETQRNKGNFPGRFSGRQFSNSRSEMNVSTLELGDSALYLCASSLEAGITYNEQFFGPGTRLTVL.

The V call is TRBV5-1, the J call TRBJ2-7; 9 bases match TRBD1. V shed 4 bases and J 2 bases; nucleotides not matched to a gene: 13. The length of the CDR3 is 17 residues. Looked up from germline, CDR1 is SGHRS and CDR2 is YFSETQ. CDR3 in DNA: TGCGCCAGCAGCCAAGAGAAGACAGGGGGAGGTCCCTACGAGCAGTACTTC. This encodes CASSQEKTGGGPYEQYF.

The chain links TRBV6-5 to TRBJ1-1, with 7 bases lining up with TRBD1. The germline V gene encodes CDR1 MNHEY and CDR2 SVGAGI. The CDR3 extends over 14 amino acids. The V gene end was trimmed by 5 bases and the J gene end by 0 bases; junction bases not matched to a gene: 3. The CDR3 bases are TGTGCCAGCAGTAAACAGGGGATGAACACTGAAGCTTTCTTT. Translation: CASSKQGMNTEAFF.

In nucleotides, the CDR3 is TGTGCCAGCAGCTTGTTCCTAGCGGGAGTGAACGGTGAGCAGTTCTTC. Amino acid sequence: CASSLFLAGVNGEQFF. V gene TRBV5-6 combines with J gene TRBJ2-1; TRBD2 agrees at 10 bases. The trim removed 1 base at V and 9 bases at J, leaving 10 bases unmatched. Germline V gene data show CDR1 as SGHDT and CDR2 as YYEEEE. CDR3 size: 16 residues.

This chain joins TRBV5-1 and TRBJ2-1, with a weak D call TRBD2 (5 bases). Per germline, CDR1 SGHRS and CDR2 YFSETQ. The V and J ends lost 4 bases and 3 bases respectively, with 20 bases between them. The CDR3 has 17 amino acids. DNA for the CDR3: TGCGCCAGCAGCCCTGGTTTGGGCGGGCTCTTCTACAATGAGCAGTTCTTC. This translates into CASSPGLGGLFYNEQFF.

This clone was seen only once. This rearrangement joins TRBV6-6 to TRBJ1-3; 8 bases are shared with TRBD1. The germline CDR1 and CDR2 sequences are MNHNY and SVGAGI (reference sequence). V lost 7 bases, J lost 4 bases, and 6 bases stayed unmatched. CDR3 size: 14 residues. CDR3 in amino acids: CASTYGQGGNTIYF. CDR3 DNA: TGTGCCAGCACCTACGGACAGGGCGGAAACACCATATATTTT.

This clone was picked up a small number of times. CDR3 sequence: CASSLGGSTGELFF. The CDR3 DNA reads TGTGCCAGCAGCTTAGGCGGGAGCACCGGGGAGCTGTTTTTT. The V gene is TRBV7-9, the J gene TRBJ2-2, with 7 bases fitting TRBD2. Germline loops: CDR1 SEHNR, CDR2 FQNEAQ (reference sequence). The CDR3 covers 14 residues. The junction had 0 bases not matched to a gene; V was cut back by 1 base and J by 4 bases.

V is TRBV11-2 and J is TRBJ2-1; 12 bases are shared with TRBD2. The CDR3 runs 16 residues. CDR1 SGHAT and CDR2 FQNNGV come from the germline V gene. Trimming at V came to 1 base and at J to 6 bases, leaving 4 bases not matched to a gene. This CDR3 reads CASSLGLAGVGNEQFF. CDR3 in DNA: TGTGCCAGCAGCTTAGGACTAGCGGGAGTAGGCAATGAGCAGTTCTTC.

The J gene is TRBJ1-3, the V gene TRBV7-2, with D possibly matching TRBD1 (5 bases). Trimming removed 3 bases at V and 6 bases at J, with 12 bases between. In germline, CDR1 is SGHTA, CDR2 FQGNSA. The CDR3 has 14 residues. CDR3 residues: CASSFEQGINTIYF. The CDR3, as DNA: TGTGCCAGCAGCTTTGAGCAGGGAATAAACACCATATATTTT.